This T cell receptor beta chain was identified during a study of molecular identifiers for immune sequencing clone quantification. TCRdb re-analysed the PCR reads in MiXCR, keeping a single row per CDR3 protein. The sample records hundreds of thousands of distinct CDR3 sequences, just under 20% being singletons. Ten or more counts support this clonotype. The V end was cut by 9 bases, the J end by 11 bases, with 20 bases between. The CDR3 runs 12 residues. Looked up from germline, CDR1 is SEHNR and CDR2 is FQNEAQ (reference sequence). The V call is TRBV7-9, the J call TRBJ2-7, with D perhaps matching TRBD2 (6 bases). This clonotype was sampled from a human donor in good health. Some libraries in this study had Jurkat cell RNA spiked in. Sequencing was carried out using naive CD8+ T cells from blood, with Jurkat cell RNA spiked in. Subset in this sample: FACS-sorted CD8+CD4-CCR7+CD45RA+ naive T cells. DNA for the CDR3: TGTGCCAGTTTCGCACCGGGGGACGGGGAGTACTTC. Amino acids: CASFAPGDGEYF.